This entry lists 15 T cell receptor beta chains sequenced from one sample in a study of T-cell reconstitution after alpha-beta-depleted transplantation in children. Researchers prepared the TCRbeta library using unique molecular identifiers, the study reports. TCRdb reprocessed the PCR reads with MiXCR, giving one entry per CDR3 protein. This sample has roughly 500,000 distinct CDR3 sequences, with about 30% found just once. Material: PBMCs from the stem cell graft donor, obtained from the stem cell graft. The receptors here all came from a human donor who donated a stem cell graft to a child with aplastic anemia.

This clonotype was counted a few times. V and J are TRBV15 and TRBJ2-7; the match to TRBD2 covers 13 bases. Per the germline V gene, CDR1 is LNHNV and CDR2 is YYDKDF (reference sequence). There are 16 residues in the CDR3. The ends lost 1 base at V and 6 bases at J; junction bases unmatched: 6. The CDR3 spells CATSRVRTSGRGEQYF. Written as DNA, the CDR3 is TGTGCCACCAGCAGAGTCCGAACTAGCGGGAGGGGCGAGCAGTACTTC. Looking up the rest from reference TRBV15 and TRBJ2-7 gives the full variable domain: DAMVIQNPRYQVTQFGKPVTLSCSQTLNHNVMYWYQQKSSQAPKLLFHYYDKDFNNEADTPDNFQSRRPNTSFCFLDIRSPGLGDTAMYLCATSRVRTSGRGEQYFGPGTRLTVT.

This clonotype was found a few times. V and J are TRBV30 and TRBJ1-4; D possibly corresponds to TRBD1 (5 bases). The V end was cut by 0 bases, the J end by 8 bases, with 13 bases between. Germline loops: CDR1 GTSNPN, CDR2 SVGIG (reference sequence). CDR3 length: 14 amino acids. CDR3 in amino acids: CAWSVGSRAEKLFF. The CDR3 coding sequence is TGTGCCTGGAGTGTTGGTTCCAGGGCCGAAAAACTGTTTTTT.

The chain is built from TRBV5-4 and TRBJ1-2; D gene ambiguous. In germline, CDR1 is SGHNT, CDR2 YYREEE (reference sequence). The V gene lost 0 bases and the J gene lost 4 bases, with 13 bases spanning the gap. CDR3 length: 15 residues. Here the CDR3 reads CASSLGGGPLYGYTF. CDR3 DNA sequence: TGTGCCAGCAGCTTGGGTGGCGGGCCTCTCTATGGCTACACCTTC.

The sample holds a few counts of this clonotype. CDR3 region: CASSYIRRAVPGNTEAFF. The CDR3 DNA follows: TGTGCCAGTAGTTATATTAGGCGGGCGGTGCCGGGGAACACTGAAGCTTTCTTT. The gene calls are TRBV19 and TRBJ1-1; D is unresolved. The CDR3 is 18 residues long. Deletions cut 5 bases from V and 1 base from J, with 23 bases between. From germline, CDR1 is LNHDA and CDR2 SQIVND (reference sequence).

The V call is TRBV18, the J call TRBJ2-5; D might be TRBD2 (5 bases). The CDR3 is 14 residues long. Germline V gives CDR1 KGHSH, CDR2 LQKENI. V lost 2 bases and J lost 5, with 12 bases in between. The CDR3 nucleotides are TGTGCCAGCTCACCAGCCGGGGATCGGGAGACCCAGTACTTC. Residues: CASSPAGDRETQYF.

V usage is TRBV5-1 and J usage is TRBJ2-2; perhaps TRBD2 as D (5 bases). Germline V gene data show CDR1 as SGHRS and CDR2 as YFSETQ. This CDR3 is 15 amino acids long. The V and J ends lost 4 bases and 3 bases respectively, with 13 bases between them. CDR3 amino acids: CASSLGVRDTGELFF. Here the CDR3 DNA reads TGCGCCAGCAGCCTCGGGGTAAGGGACACCGGGGAGCTGTTTTTT.

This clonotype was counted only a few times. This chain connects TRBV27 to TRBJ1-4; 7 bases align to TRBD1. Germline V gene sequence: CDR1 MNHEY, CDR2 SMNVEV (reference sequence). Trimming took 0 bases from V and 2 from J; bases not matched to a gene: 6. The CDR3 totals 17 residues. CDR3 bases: TGTGCCAGCAGTTTATCGCTCAGGGGGAGGACTAATGAAAAACTGTTTTTT. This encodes CASSLSLRGRTNEKLFF.

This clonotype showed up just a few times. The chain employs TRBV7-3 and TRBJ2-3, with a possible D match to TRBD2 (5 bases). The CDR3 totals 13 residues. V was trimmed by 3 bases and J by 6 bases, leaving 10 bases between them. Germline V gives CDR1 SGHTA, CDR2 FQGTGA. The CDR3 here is CASSLGVRDTQYF. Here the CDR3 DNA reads TGTGCCAGCAGCTTGGGAGTAAGGGATACGCAGTATTTT.

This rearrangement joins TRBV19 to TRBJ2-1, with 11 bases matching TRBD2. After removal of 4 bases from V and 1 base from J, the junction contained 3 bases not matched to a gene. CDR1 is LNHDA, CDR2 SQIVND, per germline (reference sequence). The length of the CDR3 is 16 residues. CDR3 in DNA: TGTGCCAGTAGTAAGGGACTAGCGGTTTCCTACAATGAGCAGTTCTTC. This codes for CASSKGLAVSYNEQFF.

The CDR3 is CASSYRGPNEQFF. The DNA of the CDR3 is TGTGCCAGCAGTTACAGGGGCCCCAATGAGCAGTTCTTC. The chain couples TRBV6-2 or TRBV6-3 to TRBJ2-1; possible D gene TRBD1, 5 bases. The ends were cut back, 2 bases at V and 6 bases at J, with 8 bases in the middle. In germline, CDR1 is MNHEY, CDR2 SVGEGT. The CDR3 loop spans 13 amino acids.

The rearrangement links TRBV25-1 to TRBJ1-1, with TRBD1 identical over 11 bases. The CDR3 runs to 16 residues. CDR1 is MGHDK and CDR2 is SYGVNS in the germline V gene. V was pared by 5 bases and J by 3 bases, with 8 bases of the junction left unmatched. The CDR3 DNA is TGTGCCAGCAGTCAAACCCGGACAGGGGGCTACACTGAAGCTTTCTTT. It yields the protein CASSQTRTGGYTEAFF. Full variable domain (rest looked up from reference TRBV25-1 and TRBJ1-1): EADIYQTPRYLVIGTGKKITLECSQTMGHDKMYWYQQDPGMELHLIHYSYGVNSTEKGDLSSESTVSRIRTEHFPLTLESARPSHTSQYLCASSQTRTGGYTEAFFGQGTRLTVV.

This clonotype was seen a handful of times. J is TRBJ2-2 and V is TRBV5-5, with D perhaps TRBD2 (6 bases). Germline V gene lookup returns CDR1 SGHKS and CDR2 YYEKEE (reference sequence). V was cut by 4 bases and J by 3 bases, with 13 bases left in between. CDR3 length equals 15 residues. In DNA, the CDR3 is TGTGCCAGCAGCATTAGACTAGTCGACACCGGGGAGCTGTTTTTT. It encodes CASSIRLVDTGELFF.

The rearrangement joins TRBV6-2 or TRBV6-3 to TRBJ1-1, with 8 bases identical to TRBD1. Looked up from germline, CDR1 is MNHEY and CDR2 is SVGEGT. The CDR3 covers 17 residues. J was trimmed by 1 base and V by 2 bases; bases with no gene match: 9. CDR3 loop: CASSYVQGDSTNTEAFF. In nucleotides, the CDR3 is TGTGCCAGCAGTTACGTACAGGGGGACTCTACGAACACTGAAGCTTTCTTT.

CDR3: CASSRGRNQPQHF. In DNA form, the CDR3 reads TGTGCCAGCAGCCGAGGGAGAAATCAGCCCCAGCATTTT. This chain joins TRBV13 and TRBJ1-5; D is undetermined. V lost 5 bases and J 4 bases, leaving 9 bases between the germline ends. CDR3 length: 13 residues. In germline, CDR1 is PRHDT, CDR2 FYEKMQ (reference sequence).

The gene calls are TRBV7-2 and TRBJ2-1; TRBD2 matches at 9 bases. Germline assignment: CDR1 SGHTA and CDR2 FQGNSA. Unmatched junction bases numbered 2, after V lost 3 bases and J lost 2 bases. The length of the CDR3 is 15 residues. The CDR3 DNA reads TGTGCCAGCAGCTTTGCGGGAGGGGCCTACAATGAGCAGTTCTTC. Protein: CASSFAGGAYNEQFF.